This entry concerns a single T cell receptor (beta chain). This clone's antigen is unknown. Within one base of it there is no much larger clone, and no base qualities were kept. The QIAGEN blood and tissue kit was used to extract genomic DNA from sorted cells, and the DNA was quantified on a NanoDrop 1000. The immunoSEQ platform deep sequenced and quantified TCR alpha and beta chains by multiplex PCR of genomic DNA. As for the authors' bioinformatics: IMGT gene and region definitions were used for annotation of the TCR sequences. As a stand-in for the preselection repertoire, out-of-frame rearrangements were used and set against in-frame clonotypes. To estimate repertoire size, the study used the iCHAO1 estimator that comes with the immunoSEQ platform. A Gini index based on the Lorenz curve was applied to in-frame amino acid clonotypes to measure clonal inequality. The intersect function in the R package tcR was used to count shared clonotypes, while the Jaccard index served to score similarity. Frequencies of V, J and V-J usage were subjected to principal component analysis with the R prcomp function, without normalization. This immuneACCESS table, as held by TCRdb, lists in-frame sequences with V and J called but not all clones. Of the missing ones, under half trace to an unresolved V gene in checked studies; the others have no known cause. The DNA gave D and trimming, while V, J and clone size come from that table. Across this sample there are about 83,000 clones, with around 92% seen only once. The top ten clones comprise more than 0.13% of the sample.

Fluorescence-activated cell sorting was used to isolate naive CD4 T cells, defined as CD45RO-negative and CD62L-positive, from PBMCs. Approximately 50 ml of fresh peripheral blood was collected from each donor, and PBMCs were isolated by Ficoll density centrifugation. All samples were sorted on a FACSAria III instrument and reached purity above 85%. This record belongs to a study of human versus mouse CDR3 diversity and MHC coevolution (dated by TCRdb to the late 2010s). Turning to the overall study: According to reports, the immunoSEQ assay detects one in 200,000 T cells and minimizes multiplex PCR amplification bias. Three healthy volunteer blood donors were included in the human cohort, with one aged 30 to 40, one aged 40 to 50 and one aged 60 to 70 at collection. As a reference point for TCR selection on multiple MHC II alleles, the study used human naive CD4 T cell repertoires and compared them against human-TCR-locus transgenic mice that have a single MHC II. Across mouse and human samples, the number of valid reads per sample ranged from about 0.6 x 10^7 to 1.8 x 10^7.

Results and caveats for the whole study, not just this receptor: Most of the three human donors showed the lowest clonal inequality scores among all compared groups. Because human T cells were selected on roughly 6 MHC II alleles, repertoire diversity in humans and mice was not considered directly comparable. iCHAO1 estimates gave humans the largest TCR beta repertoire, around 1.5 million clonotypes, attributed likely to selection by multiple MHC II molecules. On average, humans had more CDR3 deletions and insertions than mice, indicating greater exonuclease and TdT activity.

From the germline V gene, CDR1 is MGHDK and CDR2 is SYGVNS. V trim: 8 bases; J trim: 5 bases; unmatched bases: 1. The CDR3 has 11 amino acids, counting the end cysteine and phenylalanine. Of all the DNA, just the CDR3 is kept, 33 bases in frame from base 1. The clonotype originates from a person aged 30-70 years in good health. The sample consisted of naive CD4+ T cells from blood. Taken with the paper, the label for cell subset or site translates to: CD45RO-negative CD62L-positive naive CD4 T cells. The V and J segments used are TRBV25-1 and TRBJ1-1; 8 bases in the junction line up with TRBD1. The encoded CDR3 is CASDRGTEAFF. At the DNA level, the sequence is TGTGCCAGCGACAGGGGTACTGAAGCTTTCTTT.